The 12 T cell receptor beta chains presented below share a single source sample, sequenced in a study of shared clonotypes between healthy human individuals. The method was immunoSEQ multiplex PCR; TCRdb's version includes in-frame clones alone and lacks a portion of them. The sample carries over a million clones, around 78% recorded once. Sequences were obtained from memory CD4+ T cells from PBMCs. Subset defined: CD45RA-negative fraction. The receptor source for this set is a man aged 18 to 35 in good health. Some clones in this sample may be carry-over from other donors' samples.

The J gene is TRBJ2-1, the V gene TRBV7-9, with 7 nucleotides matching TRBD2. V lost 5 bases, J lost 1 base, and 5 bases stayed unmatched. Germline values: CDR1 SEHNR, CDR2 FQNEAQ (reference sequence). The length of the CDR3 is 15 residues. CDR3: CASSPSAGSYNEQFF. The CDR3 region has the DNA TGTGCCAGCAGCCCTTCAGCGGGATCCTACAATGAGCAGTTCTTC.

V usage is TRBV2 and J usage is TRBJ2-7, with 9 bases that match TRBD1. Germline-derived CDR1 and CDR2 are SNHLY and FYNNEI. V was clipped by 2 bases and J by 11 bases; unmatched bases: 13. The CDR3 runs 15 residues. CDR3: CASSENRGLPTGEYF. CDR3 nucleotide sequence: TGTGCCAGCAGTGAAAACAGGGGGCTTCCTACGGGGGAGTACTTC.

J is TRBJ2-5 and V is TRBV29-1, with a tentative D call TRBD2 (6 bases). The J call may be faulty, since TRBJ2-7 better matches the DNA end. This CDR3 comprises 12 residues. Germline CDR1 reads SQVTM; CDR2 reads ANQGSEA. CDR3 region: CSVGGLTYEQYF. Written as DNA, the CDR3 is TGCAGCGTGGGGGGACTTACCTACGAGCAGTACTTC.

The CDR3 sequence is CASRVSPPSNEQFF. CDR3 nucleotides: TGTGCCAGCAGGGTTTCCCCTCCCAGCAATGAGCAGTTCTTC. The rearrangement uses TRBV5-5 and TRBJ2-1, with D hard to call. V shed 5 bases and J shed 6 bases, with 15 bases lying between them. Per germline, CDR1 SGHKS and CDR2 YYEKEE (reference sequence). The CDR3 consists of 14 residues.

About this clone: The conserved closing phenylalanine or tryptophan is absent in this CDR3, likely reflecting a read error. The limits of the CDR3 on the DNA are not certain, so only TCRdb's listed CDR3 is given. The chain joins TRBV6-6 to TRBJ1-5; the DNA was not used to check the table's D call, TRBD1. The CDR3 is 12 amino acids long, termini counted. Germline CDR1 and CDR2: MNHNY and SVGAGI (reference sequence). CDR3 residues: CASRSGTGLSSR.

This clone was found a few times. The rearrangement links TRBV10-2 to TRBJ1-2; D unclear. V gave up 11 bases and J gave up 4 bases, with 14 bases separating them. From germline, CDR1 is WSHSY and CDR2 SAAADI. The CDR3 totals 12 residues. CDR3 coding DNA: TGCGCCGTCGAAGGAGACCGCTATGGCTACACCTTC. The encoded protein is CAVEGDRYGYTF.

As for this clone: In the same sample, other DNA sequences code for this CDR3. The chain couples TRBV6-1 to TRBJ2-1; TRBD2 agrees at 11 bases. The ends lost 4 bases at V and 4 bases at J; junction bases unmatched: 6. CDR1 is MNHNS and CDR2 is SASEGT in the germline V gene. This CDR3 is 16 amino acids long. The CDR3 nucleotides read TGTGCCAGCAGTGGCCGACTAGCGGGATCATACAATGAGCAGTTCTTC. Residues: CASSGRLAGSYNEQFF.

The chain employs TRBV28 and TRBJ1-2, with D perhaps matching TRBD1 (6 bases). The ends were cut back, 2 bases at V and 8 bases at J, with 12 bases in the middle. Germline V gene sequence: CDR1 MDHEN, CDR2 SYDVKM. There are 13 residues in the CDR3. The CDR3: CASSLKGGWGYTF. In DNA form, the CDR3 reads TGTGCCAGCAGTTTAAAGGGGGGCTGGGGCTACACCTTC.

The gene calls are TRBV11-2 and TRBJ1-1; D remains ambiguous. The V gene's germline CDR1 is SGHAT and CDR2 FQNNGV. V was shortened by 2 bases and J by 1 base, with 8 bases between the two germline ends. The CDR3 is made up of 14 amino acids. The CDR3 DNA is TGTGCCAGCAGCTTATCTCTGTCGAACACTGAAGCTTTCTTT. Translated, it gives CASSLSLSNTEAFF. Looking up the rest from reference TRBV11-2 and TRBJ1-1 gives the full variable domain: EAGVAQSPRYKIIEKRQSVAFWCNPISGHATLYWYQQILGQGPKLLIQFQNNGVVDDSQLPKDRFSAERLKGVDSTLKIQPAKLEDSAVYLCASSLSLSNTEAFFGQGTRLTVV.

This chain joins TRBV10-3 and TRBJ2-7; 7 nucleotides align to TRBD1. CDR1 and CDR2 (germline): ENHRY, SYGVKD. J gave up 5 bases and V 4 bases, and 5 bases lay outside the gene matches. The CDR3 totals 13 residues. CDR3 protein: CAISGEGGDEQYF. Here the CDR3 DNA reads TGTGCCATCAGTGGGGAAGGGGGCGACGAGCAGTACTTC.

This clone is a singleton in its sample. J is TRBJ2-7 and V is TRBV7-9, with 7 bases fitting TRBD1. This CDR3 comprises 15 residues. CDR1 is SEHNR and CDR2 is FQNEAQ in the germline V gene (reference sequence). The V and J ends lost 1 base and 2 bases, in that order; junction bases with no gene match: 5. The CDR3 sequence is CASSLVGDRAYEQYF. In DNA, the CDR3 is TGTGCCAGCAGCTTAGTCGGGGACAGAGCCTACGAGCAGTACTTC.

This chain links TRBV19 with TRBJ2-3; a possible D gene is TRBD2 (5 bases). The CDR3 runs 15 residues. Germline V gene data show CDR1 as LNHDA and CDR2 as SQIVND (reference sequence). V dropped 6 bases and J dropped 6 bases, with 19 bases sitting between them. The CDR3 coding sequence is TGTGCCAGTAGGGGGAGCGGACCAAAACGTGATACGCAGTATTTT. It codes for CASRGSGPKRDTQYF.